Sequencing of this TCR beta chain was carried out in a study of OX40 agonist ivuxolimab in advanced cancers. Study at large: With ivuxolimab, an agonistic anti-OX40 (CD134) antibody, patients were treated. Among those enrolled, mean age was about 63 years (range about 23 to 79) and 75% to 85% were male.

About this clone itself: The target antigen is unknown.

The repertoire was sequenced with immunoSEQ multiplex PCR; TCRdb's copy has only in-frame clones and lacks some. This sample has 55,000 to 85,000 clones, with roughly nine tenths found just once. Germline V gene sequence: CDR1 MNHNS, CDR2 SASEGT. The germline V and J ends were trimmed by 7 bases and 10 bases, with 14 bases remaining between them. CDR3 length: 13 residues. Study results and caveats: Antigen targets of the expanded peripheral T cells went undetermined. Part of the nonresponder group also had normalized T-cell clonal expansion that was low.

The TCR sequence derives from an adult with an advanced solid tumor such as melanoma, head and neck, liver or kidney cancer. The chain recombines TRBV6-1 with TRBJ1-6, with D tentatively TRBD1 (6 bases). The sample in question was CD4+ or CD8+ T cells sorted from blood, obtained in a trial of the OX40 agonist ivuxolimab. The CDR3 DNA reads as TGTGCCAGCAACTACGACAGGCGCTCACCCCTCCACTTT. Residues: CASNYDRRSPLHF.